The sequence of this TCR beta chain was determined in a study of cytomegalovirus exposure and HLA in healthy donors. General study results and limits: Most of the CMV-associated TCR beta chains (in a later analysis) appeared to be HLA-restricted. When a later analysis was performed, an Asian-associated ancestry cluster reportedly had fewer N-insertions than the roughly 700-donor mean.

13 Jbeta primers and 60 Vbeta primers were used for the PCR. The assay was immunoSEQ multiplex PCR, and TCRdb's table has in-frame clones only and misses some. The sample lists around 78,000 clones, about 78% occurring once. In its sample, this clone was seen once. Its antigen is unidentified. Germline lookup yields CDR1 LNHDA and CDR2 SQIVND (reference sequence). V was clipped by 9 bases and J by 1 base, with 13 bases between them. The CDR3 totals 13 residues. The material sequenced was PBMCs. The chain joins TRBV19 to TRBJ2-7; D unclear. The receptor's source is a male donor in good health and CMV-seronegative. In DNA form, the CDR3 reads TGTGCCAGCAGAAAGTCAGGATCCTACGAGCAGTACTTC. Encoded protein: CASRKSGSYEQYF.